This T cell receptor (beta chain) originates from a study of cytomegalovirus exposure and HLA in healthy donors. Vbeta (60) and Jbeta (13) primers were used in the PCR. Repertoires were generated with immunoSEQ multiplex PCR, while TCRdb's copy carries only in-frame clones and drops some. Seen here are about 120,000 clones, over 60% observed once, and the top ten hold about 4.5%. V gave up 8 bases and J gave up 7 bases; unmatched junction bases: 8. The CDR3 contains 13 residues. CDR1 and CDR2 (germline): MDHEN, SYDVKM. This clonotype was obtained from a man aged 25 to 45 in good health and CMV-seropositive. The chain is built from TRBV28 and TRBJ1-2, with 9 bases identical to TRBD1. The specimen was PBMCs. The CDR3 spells CASVPGQGGGYTF. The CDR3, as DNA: TGTGCCAGCGTTCCGGGACAGGGAGGTGGCTACACCTTC.